The TCR beta chain under discussion was sequenced for a study of OX40 agonist ivuxolimab in advanced cancers. The CDR3 spans 16 residues. Trimming cost V 4 bases and J 1 base; bases outside gene matches: 6. Germline CDR1 and CDR2: SGHRS and YFSETQ. Broader study findings: Dose levels from 0.1 to 3.0 mg/kg saw CD4+ and CD8+ blood T cells expand clonally by week 6. Averaging showed that CD8+ T cells had more expanded clones than CD4+ did.

This table comes from immunoSEQ multiplex PCR, and its TCRdb copy is limited to in-frame clones, with some not included. This table has some 59,000 clones, almost 90% appearing once. This clone was observed a single time. The antigen is not known. Sequenced here: CD4+ or CD8+ T cells sorted from blood, sampled in a trial of the OX40 agonist ivuxolimab. The chain employs TRBV5-1 and TRBJ2-2; the match to TRBD2 covers 8 bases. The clonotype was recovered from an adult with an advanced solid tumor such as melanoma, head and neck, liver or kidney cancer. Here the CDR3 DNA reads TGCGCCAGCAGCCCGGGGGGGACTGAGAACACCGGGGAGCTGTTTTTT. Residues: CASSPGGTENTGELFF.